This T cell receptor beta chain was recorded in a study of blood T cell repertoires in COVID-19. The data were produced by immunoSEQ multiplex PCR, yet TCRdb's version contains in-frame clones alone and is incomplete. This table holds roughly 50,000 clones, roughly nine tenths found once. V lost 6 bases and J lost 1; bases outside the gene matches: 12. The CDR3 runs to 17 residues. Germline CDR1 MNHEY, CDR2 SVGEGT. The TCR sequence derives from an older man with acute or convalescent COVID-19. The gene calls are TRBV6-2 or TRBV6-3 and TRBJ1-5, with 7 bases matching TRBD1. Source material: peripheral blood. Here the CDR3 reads CASSRGIQGRSNQPQHF. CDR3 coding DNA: TGTGCCAGCAGCCGCGGGATACAGGGGCGAAGCAATCAGCCCCAGCATTTT.